This T cell receptor beta chain was recovered during a study of blood T cell repertoires in COVID-19. On the study more broadly: T cells, B-cell-depleted T cells, or PBMCs provided the cDNA or gDNA that served as material.

Authors' methods: Reference gene primer amplification gave nucleated cell count estimates. The protocol was immunoSEQ multiplex PCR, while the TCRdb copy is restricted to in-frame clones and leaves out a portion. V, J and clone size were drawn from that table, and D and trimming were deduced from the DNA. The data show some 78,000 clones, 90% seen once. Trimming cost V 4 bases and J 6 bases; bases outside gene matches: 3. CDR1 and CDR2 from the germline V gene are SGHTA and FQGNSA. The CDR3 is 13 residues long. The sequence came from a woman in her forties or fifties in a cohort sampled during active COVID-19. This rearrangement joins TRBV7-2 to TRBJ2-1; 7 positions match TRBD2. Sequenced material: peripheral blood. This CDR3 is CASSSRLANEQFF. The CDR3 DNA is TGTGCCAGCAGCTCCAGACTAGCCAATGAGCAGTTCTTC. Full variable domain (rest looked up from reference TRBV7-2 and TRBJ2-1): GAGVSQSPSNKVTEKGKDVELRCDPISGHTALYWYRQSLGQGLEFLIYFQGNSAPDKSGLPSDRFSAERTGGSVSTLTIQRTQQEDSAVYLCASSSRLANEQFFGPGTRLTVL.